Detailed here is one TCR beta chain. From germline, CDR1 is KGHSH and CDR2 LQKENI. With 0 bases removed from V and 6 bases from J, the gap between germline ends came to 15 bases. This CDR3 is 15 amino acids long. This record belongs to a study of blood T cell repertoires in COVID-19. About the study: Spain, Italy and the United States supplied samples that represented acute and convalescent COVID-19. T cells, B-cell-depleted T cells, or PBMCs supplied cDNA or gDNA.

In the authors' workflow: Amplification from reference gene primers served as the basis for estimated nucleated cell counts. Method: immunoSEQ multiplex PCR; TCRdb's copy keeps in-frame clones and lacks some. V, J and clone size were drawn from that table, and D and trimming were deduced from the DNA. The sample lists about 210,000 clones, about 88% occurring once. This receptor was identified in a man between 35 and 55 years old with acute or convalescent COVID-19. Sequencing input: peripheral blood. V usage is TRBV18 and J usage is TRBJ2-7; perhaps TRBD1 as D (5 bases). The CDR3: CASSPPGPGRSEQYF. DNA of the CDR3: TGTGCCAGCTCACCACCGGGGCCCGGTAGGAGCGAGCAGTACTTC.